This T cell receptor (beta chain) appears in the sequencing data of a study of blood T cell repertoires in COVID-19. Germline V gene lookup returns CDR1 SQVTM and CDR2 ANQGSEA. This CDR3 contains 13 residues. Trimming shortened V by 6 bases and J by 8 bases, and 17 bases separated the two germline ends. Original handling: Counts of nucleated cells, estimated from reference gene primer amplification, were obtained. Clones were read by immunoSEQ multiplex PCR, and TCRdb kept only the in-frame ones, dropping some. V and J calls and clone size are as listed in that table; D and trimming were resolved from the DNA. This repertoire shows about 150,000 clones, 85% to 90% found once; its top ten account for about 15%.

This rearrangement joins TRBV29-1 to TRBJ2-1; weak D call: TRBD1 (6 bases). The sample comprised peripheral blood. The clonotype was recovered from a woman aged 40-49 years with acute or convalescent COVID-19. CDR3 in amino acids: CSVNREISDEQFF. CDR3 nucleotide sequence: TGCAGCGTGAACAGGGAAATCTCCGATGAGCAGTTCTTC.